Listed here is a single TCR beta chain. The target antigen is unknown. Antigen-specific CD4+ T cells expanded by the ViraFEST assay with viral peptide pools were then sequenced. Culture proceeded for approximately 10 days, and CD4+ T cells were then isolated. Neither prior SARS-CoV-2 infection nor positive nucleocapsid antibodies were present in the vaccine recipients. The authors exchanged half the medium for IL-2 medium on days 3 and 7. The CDR3 has 14 residues. Germline V gene data show CDR1 as MNHEY and CDR2 as SMNVEV (reference sequence). The V gene lost 3 bases and the J gene lost 0 bases, with 8 bases spanning the gap. This sample stems from a study of vaccination effects on CD4 cells after COVID-19. Study-wide findings and caveats: Few convalescent patients were studied, and early post-infection samples were lacking.

Assay used: immunoSEQ multiplex PCR; TCRdb lists only in-frame clones, some missing. The repertoire consists of roughly 30,000 clones, with less than 80% occurring once and the leading ten covering around 26%. The sample was CD4+ T cells from PBMCs cultured with HCoV-OC43 spike peptides, taken before COVID-19 vaccination. Subset meaning: HCoV-OC43 spike overlapping peptide pool stimulation. The origin of this receptor is a human donor who received a COVID-19 vaccine. The rearrangement joins TRBV27 to TRBJ1-2; tentative D call: TRBD1 (6 bases). The CDR3 sequence is CASSFQGSNYGYTF. The CDR3 region has the DNA TGTGCCAGCAGTTTTCAGGGGTCTAACTATGGCTACACCTTC.